The 3 T cell receptor beta chains listed next were all sequenced from one sample in a study of tumor-infiltrating lymphocytes in localized non-small cell lung cancer. The data were produced by immunoSEQ multiplex PCR, yet TCRdb's version contains in-frame clones alone and is incomplete. The data contain several thousand clones, about 80% of them singletons. Sequences were obtained from uninvolved lung tissue not adjacent to the tumor. These receptors were taken from a human donor with non-small cell lung cancer.

The chain links TRBV27 to TRBJ2-7, with D possibly TRBD2 on 5 matching bases. V was trimmed by 3 bases and J by 5 bases, leaving 14 bases between them. Germline values: CDR1 MNHEY, CDR2 SMNVEV (reference sequence). CDR3 length: 14 residues. The CDR3 is CASSFRTATNEQYF. Written as DNA, the CDR3 is TGTGCCAGCAGTTTTAGGACTGCGACCAACGAGCAGTACTTC.

The rearrangement uses TRBV7-2 and TRBJ2-7; 9 bases line up with TRBD1. CDR3 length: 15 residues. Per germline, CDR1 SGHTA and CDR2 FQGNSA. V lost 5 bases, J lost 3 bases, and 8 bases stayed unmatched. CDR3 bases: TGTGCCAGCAGCCCTCTCCCGGGACAGGGCTACGAGCAGTACTTC. Translating it yields CASSPLPGQGYEQYF.

The genes are TRBV10-3 and TRBJ1-5, with 9 bases aligning to TRBD1. The CDR3 length is 14 residues. Germline CDR1 is ENHRY and CDR2 is SYGVKD. After removal of 5 bases from V and 2 bases from J, the junction contained 1 base not matched to a gene. In nucleotides, the CDR3 is TGTGCCATCAGTCGGGACAGGGGCAATCAGCCCCAGCATTTT. This sequence encodes CAISRDRGNQPQHF.